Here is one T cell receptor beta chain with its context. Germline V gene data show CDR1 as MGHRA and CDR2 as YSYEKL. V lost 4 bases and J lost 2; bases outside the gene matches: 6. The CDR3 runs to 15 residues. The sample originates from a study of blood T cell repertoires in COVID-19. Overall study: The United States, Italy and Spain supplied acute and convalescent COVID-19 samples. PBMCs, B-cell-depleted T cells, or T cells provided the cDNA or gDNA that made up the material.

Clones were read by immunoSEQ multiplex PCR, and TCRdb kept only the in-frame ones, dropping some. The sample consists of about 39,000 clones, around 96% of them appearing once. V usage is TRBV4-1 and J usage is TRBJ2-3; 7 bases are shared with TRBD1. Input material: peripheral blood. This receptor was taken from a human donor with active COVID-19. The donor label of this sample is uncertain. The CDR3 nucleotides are TGCGCCAGCAGCCGAACAGGGGTGTCCACAGATACGCAGTATTTT. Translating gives CASSRTGVSTDTQYF.